The sequence of this T cell receptor beta chain was determined in a study of T-cell reconstitution after alpha-beta-depleted transplantation in children. As it was prepared, the TCRbeta library received unique molecular identifiers. One entry per CDR3 protein results from TCRdb running MiXCR on the PCR reads. The data hold 210,000 or so distinct CDR3 sequences, with approximately 9.5% observed a single time. The TCR sequence derives from a human donor who donated a stem cell graft to a child with acute lymphoblastic leukemia. The material was PBMCs from the stem cell graft donor, obtained from the stem cell graft.

CDR3 protein: CASSQAGTGLFNNEKLFF. The CDR3 nucleotides are TGCGCCAGCAGCCAGGCCGGGACAGGACTTTTCAATAATGAAAAACTGTTTTTT. V usage is TRBV4-3 and J usage is TRBJ1-4; 8 nucleotides align to TRBD1. Germline V CDR1 and CDR2: LGHNA, YSLEER. This CDR3 is 18 amino acids long. With V trimmed by 3 bases and J by 4 bases, 13 bases remained unmatched.